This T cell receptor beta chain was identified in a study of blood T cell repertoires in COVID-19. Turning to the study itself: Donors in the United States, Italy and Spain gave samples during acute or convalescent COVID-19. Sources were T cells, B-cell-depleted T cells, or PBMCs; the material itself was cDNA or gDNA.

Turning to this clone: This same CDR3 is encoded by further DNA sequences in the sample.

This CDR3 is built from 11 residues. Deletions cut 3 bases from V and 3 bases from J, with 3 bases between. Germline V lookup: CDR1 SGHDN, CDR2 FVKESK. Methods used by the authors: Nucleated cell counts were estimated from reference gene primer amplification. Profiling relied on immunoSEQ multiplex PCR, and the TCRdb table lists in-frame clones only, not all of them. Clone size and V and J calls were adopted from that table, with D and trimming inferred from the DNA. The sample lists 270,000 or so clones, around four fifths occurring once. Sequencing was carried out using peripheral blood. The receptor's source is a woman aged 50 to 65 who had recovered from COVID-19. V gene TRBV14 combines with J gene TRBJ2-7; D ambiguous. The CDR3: CASSHSYEQYF. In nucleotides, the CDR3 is TGTGCCAGCAGCCACAGCTACGAGCAGTACTTC.